Presented here are 3 T cell receptor beta chains from one specimen sequenced in a study of shared clonotypes between healthy human individuals (dated by TCRdb to the early 2020s). Preparation of the library involved the immunoSEQ multiplex PCR assay. The clones in this table, taken by TCRdb from immuneACCESS, are in-frame only. Not every clone is retained; where verified, under half of the shortfall comes from an unresolved V gene, and the cause of the rest is unknown. Here the sample has roughly 170,000 clones; 66% occur a single time. The ten largest clones represent roughly 10% of the sample. Sequencing was performed on memory CD4+ T cells sorted from blood. Per the publication, the cell subset or site label means: CD45RA-negative fraction. These receptors all stem from a man aged 30 to 45 in good health.

The chain combines TRBV5-4 with TRBJ2-7; D remains unclear. Trimming took off 0 bases at V and 6 bases at J, with 10 bases between the two ends. The CDR3 has 13 amino acids. Germline CDR1 SGHNT, CDR2 YYREEE (reference sequence). CDR3 in amino acids: CASSLDHFGEQYF. The CDR3 coding sequence is TGTGCCAGCAGCTTGGATCATTTTGGCGAGCAGTACTTC.

The gene calls are TRBV5-1 and TRBJ1-1; D is undetermined. Trimming cost V 1 base and J 1 base, with 11 bases left between them. CDR3 size: 15 residues. CDR1 and CDR2 (germline): SGHRS, YFSETQ. CDR3 nucleotide sequence: TGCGCCAGCAGCTTGTTAGTCGGGGAGAACACTGAAGCTTTCTTT. It is translated as CASSLLVGENTEAFF.

The rearrangement uses TRBV7-7 and TRBJ2-5; the D gene is possibly TRBD1 (5 bases). V gave up 1 base and J gave up 3 bases, with 12 bases separating them. Germline CDR1 and CDR2: SSHAT and FNYEAQ (reference sequence). The CDR3 is 15 amino acids. The CDR3 sequence: CASSLEGSTEETQYF. CDR3 nucleotides: TGTGCCAGCAGCTTAGAGGGCTCGACAGAAGAGACCCAGTACTTC.